This passage covers 3 T cell receptor beta chains from one sample sequenced in a study of beta chain features in type 1 diabetes. Study observations and caveats: Among all four CD4+ subsets, Type 1 diabetes patients had TCRB CDR3s that were moderately but significantly shorter.

Reverse transcribing all isolated RNA meant expressed TCRB transcripts were sequenced. Generated by immunoSEQ multiplex PCR, the TCRdb table keeps only in-frame clones and is missing some. The sample has some 150,000 clones, about 13% seen once. Their antigen targets remain unknown. The source material was central memory CD4+ T cells from blood. The receptors here all came from a man aged 18 to 29 with type 1 diabetes.

CDR3 DNA: TGTGCCAGCAGCCCTCGACAGTCGGAGACCCAGTACTTC. This translates into CASSPRQSETQYF. The chain carries TRBV5-6 and TRBJ2-5; maybe TRBD1 (5 bases). The ends were cut back, 4 bases at V and 5 bases at J, with 12 bases in the middle. The CDR3 is 13 amino acids. CDR1 and CDR2 (germline): SGHDT, YYEEEE.

This clone was seen more than once but under ten times. The chain uses TRBV30 and TRBJ1-5; D remains ambiguous. The V gene lost 5 bases and the J gene lost 4 bases, with 21 bases spanning the gap. The V gene's germline CDR1 is GTSNPN and CDR2 SVGIG (reference sequence). This CDR3 is 16 amino acids long. Here the CDR3 DNA reads TGTGCCTGGGACCTGAAGGGCCCTGGGAATAATCAGCCCCAGCATTTT. This gives the protein CAWDLKGPGNNQPQHF.

The V call is TRBV30, the J call TRBJ2-3; D unresolved. The V and J ends lost 5 bases and 0 bases respectively, with 3 bases between them. Germline CDR1 is GTSNPN and CDR2 is SVGIG (reference sequence). This CDR3 comprises 11 residues. For the CDR3, the DNA is TGTGCCTGGGACAGCACAGATACGCAGTATTTT. Its protein product is CAWDSTDTQYF.